Given below is one TCR beta chain in context. The clone's antigen remains unknown. The input lacks base qualities; no much larger clone sits a single base away. The germline V gene (reference sequence) yields GTSNPN for CDR1 and SVGIG for CDR2. Its CDR3 holds 15 amino acids, cysteine through phenylalanine. Only CDR3 DNA remains: 45 bases, in frame from the first base. Clipping removes 5 bases from V and 6 bases from J, with 12 as the unmatched junction base count. Peripheral blood CD8+ and CD4+ T cells from healthy donors, Susac syndrome patients and multiple sclerosis patients were profiled by high-throughput TCR beta sequencing. Multiple sclerosis controls were treatment-naive patients with stable or active relapsing-remitting disease fulfilling revised McDonald criteria. Bulk CD8+ and CD4+ T cells were purified by magnetic negative isolation, whereas CD8+ TEMRA cells were enriched by FACS. Blood was drawn into EDTA tubes, processed within 24 hours, and PBMCs were isolated by density gradient centrifugation. PBMCs intended for TCR sequencing were cryopreserved in liquid nitrogen and were subsequently thawed in a 37 degrees C water bath. The sorted or isolated CD4+, CD8+ and CD8+ TEMRA cells reached a purity of at least 90%.

This sample was included in a study of CD8 T cells in Susac syndrome (dated by TCRdb to 2018 to 2020). For the study in its entirety: The study used repertoire sequencing to test whether antigen drove CD8+ T cell activation and differentiation in Susac syndrome.

Paper-wide results and their limitations: The TCR sequencing and HLA analysis was acknowledged to have included a relatively small number of individuals.

RNA was extracted using the RNeasy kit, and about 0.45 to 1 microgram was reverse transcribed with random hexamers. TCR beta CDR3 regions were amplified with the immunoSEQ multiplex PCR assay covering 54 Vbeta and 13 Jbeta segments. PCR amplification bias was corrected by using a synthetic template baseline for primer optimization and computational correction. On the authors' methods: Only productive sequences were kept, with reads annotated to V, D and J genes according to IMGT and analyzed in immunoSEQ Analyzer. Clonality was calculated as one minus the Shannon entropy normalized by log2 of the number of productive unique sequences. For each patient and control, public and private clones were evaluated among the 100 most prevalent clones. Clones were defined as Susac-specific if absent from the healthy and MS cohorts, from approximately 1,100 published viral clones and from other ImmuneACCESS disease sequences. Clones were called with MiXCR by TCRdb after fastp trimmed the public reads at Q25, and only in-frame beta chains were retained. Here each entry gathers all rows of one CDR3 protein and keeps the most common genes and DNA. The V and J calls here are based on TCRdb, not the publication. This sample comprises roughly 130,000 distinct CDR3 sequences, approximately 94% of them detected only once. About 0.13% of the sample lies in the top ten.

Sequencing was performed on CD4+ T cells from PBMCs. The receptor's source is a human donor with multiple sclerosis. The rearrangement joined TRBV30 to TRBJ2-2; 7 central nucleotides agree with TRBD1. The sequence in DNA is TGTGCCTGGGCAAGACTTACAGGGGCCTCCGGGGAGCTGTTTTTT. This gives the protein CAWARLTGASGELFF.